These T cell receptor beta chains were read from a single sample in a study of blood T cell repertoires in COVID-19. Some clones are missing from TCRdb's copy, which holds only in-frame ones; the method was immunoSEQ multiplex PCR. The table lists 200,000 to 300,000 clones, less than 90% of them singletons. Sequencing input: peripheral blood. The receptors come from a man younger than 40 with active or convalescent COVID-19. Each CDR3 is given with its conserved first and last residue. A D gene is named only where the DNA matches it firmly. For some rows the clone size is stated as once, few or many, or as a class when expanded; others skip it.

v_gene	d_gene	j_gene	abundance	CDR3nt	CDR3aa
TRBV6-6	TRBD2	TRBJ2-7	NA	TGTGCCAGCAGCCGAGGGGGGACTAGCAGCTACGAGCAGTACTTC	CASSRGGTSSYEQYF
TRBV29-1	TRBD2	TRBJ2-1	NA	TGCAGCGTTGTCGAGTTAGCGGGGGGCTACAATGAGCAGTTCTTC	CSVVELAGGYNEQFF
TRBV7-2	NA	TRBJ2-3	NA	TGTGCCAGCAGCTTAGGTAACAGCTTCACAGATACGCAGTATTTT	CASSLGNSFTDTQYF
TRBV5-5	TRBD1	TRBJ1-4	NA	TGTGCCAGCAGTTCACTGACAGGGGGCAATGAAAAACTGTTTTTT	CASSSLTGGNEKLFF
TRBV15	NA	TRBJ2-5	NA	TGTGCCACCAGCAGACCCGAGGGTCCCCAAAACAAGTACTTC	CATSRPEGPQNKYF
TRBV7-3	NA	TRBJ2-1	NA	TGTGCCAGCAGCTTGGACTCCAATGAGCAGTTCTTC	CASSLDSNEQFF
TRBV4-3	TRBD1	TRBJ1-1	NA	TGCGCCAGCAGCCATCCGGGACAGGGGGCGGAAACTGAAGCTTTCTTT	CASSHPGQGAETEAFF
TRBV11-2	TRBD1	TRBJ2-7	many	TGTGCCAGCAGCTTCGGGGACAGCTACGAGCAGTACTTC	CASSFGDSYEQYF
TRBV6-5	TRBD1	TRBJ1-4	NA	TGTGCCAGCAGCGACAGGGTGGAGGAAAAACTGTTTTTT	CASSDRVEEKLFF
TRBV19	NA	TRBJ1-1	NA	TGTGCCAGTAGTATAGGTGGCCGATTAGCCAACACTGAAGCTTTCTTT	CASSIGGRLANTEAFF
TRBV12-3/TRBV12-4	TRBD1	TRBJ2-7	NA	TGTGCCAGCAGACCTGACAGGGGTTACGAGCAGTACTTC	CASRPDRGYEQYF
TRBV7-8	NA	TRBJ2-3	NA	TGTGCCAGCAGCTTAGCCGCGGGGGCGGGAGATACGCAGTATTTT	CASSLAAGAGDTQYF
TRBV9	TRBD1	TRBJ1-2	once	TGTGCCAGCAGTCCGGGACAGGGTTTTTCTGGCTACACCTTC	CASSPGQGFSGYTF
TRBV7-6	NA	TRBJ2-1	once	TGTGCCAGCAGCGGCCGACAGGGACCGGGGGATGAGCAGTTCTTC	CASSGRQGPGDEQFF
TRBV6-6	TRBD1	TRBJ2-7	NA	TGTGCCAGCAGTTACTCGGGACAGGGTTACGAGCAGTACTTC	CASSYSGQGYEQYF
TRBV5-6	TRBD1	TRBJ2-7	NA	TGTGCCAGCAGCCCGCTCTACAGGGGGGCTCTCGACGAGCAGTACTTC	CASSPLYRGALDEQYF
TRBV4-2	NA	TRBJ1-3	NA	TGTGCCAGCAGATTAGACACCGACTCTGGAAACACCATATATTTT	CASRLDTDSGNTIYF
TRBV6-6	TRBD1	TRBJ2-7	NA	TGTGCCAGCAGACGGGGACAGGAACAGAAGGAGTACTTC	CASRRGQEQKEYF
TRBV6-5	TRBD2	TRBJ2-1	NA	TGTGCCAGCAGTTACTCCGCGGGGGGAGGGGTTCAGTTCTTC	CASSYSAGGGVQFF
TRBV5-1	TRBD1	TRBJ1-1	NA	TGCGCCAGCAGCTTGGTTGTTGGGCCCCTACAGGGGGCGAACACTGAAGCTTTCTTT	CASSLVVGPLQGANTEAFF
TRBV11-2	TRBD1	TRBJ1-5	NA	TGTGCCAGCAGCCCGCGAGTGGGCCGACAGGGGCCCCAGCATTTT	CASSPRVGRQGPQHF
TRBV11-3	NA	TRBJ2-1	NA	TGTGCCAGCAGCTTAGTGGGGGGACTCTACAATGAGCAGTTCTTC	CASSLVGGLYNEQFF
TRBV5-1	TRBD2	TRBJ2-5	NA	TGCGCCAGCAGCCGCGGCGCGGGGGGGCTGGAGACCCAGTACTTC	CASSRGAGGLETQYF
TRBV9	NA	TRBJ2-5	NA	TGTGCCAGCAGCGCTGGGGCCATTCAAGAGACCCAGTACTTC	CASSAGAIQETQYF
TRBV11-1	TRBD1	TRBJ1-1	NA	TGTGCCAGCAGCCTTGTGACAGGGGGCTGGGCTTTCTTT	CASSLVTGGWAFF
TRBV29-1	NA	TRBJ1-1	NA	TGCAGCGTTCCCGAGGGCTGGGGCACTGAAGCTTTCTTT	CSVPEGWGTEAFF
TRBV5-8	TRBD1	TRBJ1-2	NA	TGTGCCAGCAGCTTCGGACAGGGGGCTCAATATGGCTACACCTTC	CASSFGQGAQYGYTF
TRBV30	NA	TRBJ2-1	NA	TGTGCCTGGGAAGGACGGAGGGGTTACAATGAGCAGTTCTTC	CAWEGRRGYNEQFF
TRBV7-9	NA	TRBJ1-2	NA	TGTGCCAGCAGCTTATTCCGGGGGACTGAGGGCTACACCTTC	CASSLFRGTEGYTF
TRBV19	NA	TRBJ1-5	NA	TGTGCCAGTTCTACGAAACCGGACAGCAAACATTACCAGGCCCAGCATTTT	CASSTKPDSKHYQAQHF
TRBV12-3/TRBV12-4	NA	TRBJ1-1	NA	TGTGCCAGTAGGGGGAGAACTGAAGCTTTCTTT	CASRGRTEAFF
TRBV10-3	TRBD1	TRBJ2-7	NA	TGTGCCATTAGAGACAGGGATCTCTACGAGCAGTACTTC	CAIRDRDLYEQYF
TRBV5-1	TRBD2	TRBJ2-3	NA	TGCGCCAGCAGCTTCGGACTAGCGGGGGCCGCTAGCACAGATACGCAGTATTTT	CASSFGLAGAASTDTQYF
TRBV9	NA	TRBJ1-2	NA	TGTGCCAGCAGCGGCGGGGCCGCGCCTTCTAACTATGGCTACACCTTC	CASSGGAAPSNYGYTF
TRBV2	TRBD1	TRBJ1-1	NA	TGTGCCAGCAGTGCCCTCCATTGGCAGGGGGACACTGAAGCTTTCTTT	CASSALHWQGDTEAFF
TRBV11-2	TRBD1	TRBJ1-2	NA	TGTGCCAGCAGCTTAATTCAGGGGGCGTATGGCTACACCTTC	CASSLIQGAYGYTF
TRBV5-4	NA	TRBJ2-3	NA	TGTGCCAGCAGCTTGTGGGACTCCAGCACAGATACGCAGTATTTT	CASSLWDSSTDTQYF